This T cell receptor beta chain was found in a study of control samples from healthy donors and cancer patients. Measured with immunoSEQ multiplex PCR; TCRdb has only the in-frame clones, and not every one. This table holds more than 75,000 clones, around three quarters found once. Germline V lookup: CDR1 SGHRS, CDR2 YFSETQ. V dropped 2 bases and J dropped 4 bases, with 13 bases sitting between them. The CDR3 has 16 residues. The sequence was obtained from a woman aged 30 to 39 in good health. Sequencing was performed on blood. The rearrangement joins TRBV5-1 to TRBJ1-6; D is possibly TRBD1 (5 bases). CDR3 sequence reads: CASSLNQRQYNSPLHF. The CDR3 region has the DNA TGCGCCAGCAGCTTAAATCAGCGACAGTATAATTCACCCCTCCACTTT.